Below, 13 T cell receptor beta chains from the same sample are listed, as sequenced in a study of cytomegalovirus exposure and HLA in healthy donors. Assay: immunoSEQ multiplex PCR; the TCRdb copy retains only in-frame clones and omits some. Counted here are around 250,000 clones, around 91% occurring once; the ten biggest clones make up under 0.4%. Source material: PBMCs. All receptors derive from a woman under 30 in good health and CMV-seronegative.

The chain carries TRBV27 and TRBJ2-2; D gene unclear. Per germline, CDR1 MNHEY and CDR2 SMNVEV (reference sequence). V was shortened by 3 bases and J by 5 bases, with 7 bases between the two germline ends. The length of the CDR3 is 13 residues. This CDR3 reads CASSFLETGELFF. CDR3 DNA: TGTGCCAGCAGTTTTCTGGAGACCGGGGAGCTGTTTTTT.

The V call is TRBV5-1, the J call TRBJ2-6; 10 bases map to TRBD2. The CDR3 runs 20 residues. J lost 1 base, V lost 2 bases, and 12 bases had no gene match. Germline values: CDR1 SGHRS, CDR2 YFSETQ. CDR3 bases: TGCGCCAGCAGCTTAGAGCGGGGGGGCACCGCTTCGTCTGGGGCCAACGTCCTGACTTTC. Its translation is CASSLERGGTASSGANVLTF.

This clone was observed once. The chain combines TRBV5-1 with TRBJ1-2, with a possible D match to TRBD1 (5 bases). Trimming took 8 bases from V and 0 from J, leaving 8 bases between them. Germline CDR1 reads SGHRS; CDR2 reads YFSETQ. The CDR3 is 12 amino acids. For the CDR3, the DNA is TGCGCCAGTGCGACAGCTAACTATGGCTACACCTTC. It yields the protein CASATANYGYTF.

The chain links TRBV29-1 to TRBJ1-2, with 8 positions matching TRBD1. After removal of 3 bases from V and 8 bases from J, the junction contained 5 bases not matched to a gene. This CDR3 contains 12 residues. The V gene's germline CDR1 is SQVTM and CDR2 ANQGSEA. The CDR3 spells CSVDRGRGGYTF. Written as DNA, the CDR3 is TGCAGCGTTGACAGGGGGCGAGGGGGCTACACCTTC.

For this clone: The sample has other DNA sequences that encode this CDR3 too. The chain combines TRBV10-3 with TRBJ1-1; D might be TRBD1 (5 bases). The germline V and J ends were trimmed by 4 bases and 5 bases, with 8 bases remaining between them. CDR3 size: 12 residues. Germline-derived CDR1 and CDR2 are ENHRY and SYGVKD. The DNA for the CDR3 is TGTGCCATCAGTGCCGGGGGAACTGAAGCTTTCTTT. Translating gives CAISAGGTEAFF.

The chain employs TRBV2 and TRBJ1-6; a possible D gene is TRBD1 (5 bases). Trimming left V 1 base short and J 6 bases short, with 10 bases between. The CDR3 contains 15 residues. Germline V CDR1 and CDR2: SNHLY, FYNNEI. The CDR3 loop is CASSEVAGINSPLHF. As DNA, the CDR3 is TGTGCCAGCAGTGAAGTGGCAGGGATTAATTCACCCCTCCACTTT. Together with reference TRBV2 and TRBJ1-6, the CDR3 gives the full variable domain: EPEVTQTPSHQVTQMGQEVILRCVPISNHLYFYWYRQILGQKVEFLVSFYNNEISEKSEIFDDQFSVERPDGSNFTLKIRSTKLEDSAMYFCASSEVAGINSPLHFGNGTRLTVT.

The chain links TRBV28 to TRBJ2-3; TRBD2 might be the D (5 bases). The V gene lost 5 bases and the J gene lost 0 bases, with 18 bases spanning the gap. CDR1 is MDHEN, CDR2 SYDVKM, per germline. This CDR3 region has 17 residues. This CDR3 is CASSARTPPLSTDTQYF. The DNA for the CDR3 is TGTGCCAGCAGTGCGCGGACTCCCCCCCTAAGCACAGATACGCAGTATTTT. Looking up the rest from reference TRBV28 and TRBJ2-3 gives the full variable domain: DVKVTQSSRYLVKRTGEKVFLECVQDMDHENMFWYRQDPGLGLRLIYFSYDVKMKEKGDIPEGYSVSREKKERFSLILESASTNQTSMYLCASSARTPPLSTDTQYFGPGTRLTVL.

The chain's CDR3 is CASSLGRTVNYGYTF. The DNA for the CDR3 is TGTGCCAGCAGCTTAGGAAGGACAGTTAACTATGGCTACACCTTC. The V call is TRBV7-2, the J call TRBJ1-2; D is possibly TRBD1 (6 bases). This CDR3 contains 15 residues. Per germline, CDR1 SGHTA and CDR2 FQGNSA. Trimming took 1 base from V and 1 from J, leaving 10 bases between them.

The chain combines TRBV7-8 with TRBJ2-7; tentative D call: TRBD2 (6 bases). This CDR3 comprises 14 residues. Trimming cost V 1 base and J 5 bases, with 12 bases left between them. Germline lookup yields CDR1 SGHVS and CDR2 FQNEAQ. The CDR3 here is CASSLVSGVNEQYF. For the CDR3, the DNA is TGTGCCAGCAGCTTAGTCTCGGGGGTGAACGAGCAGTACTTC.

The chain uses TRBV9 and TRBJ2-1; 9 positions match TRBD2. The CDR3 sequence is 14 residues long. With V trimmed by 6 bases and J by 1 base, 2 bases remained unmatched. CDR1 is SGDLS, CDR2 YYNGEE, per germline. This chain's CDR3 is CASTSGNSYNEQFF. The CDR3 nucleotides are TGTGCCAGCACTAGCGGGAATTCCTACAATGAGCAGTTCTTC.

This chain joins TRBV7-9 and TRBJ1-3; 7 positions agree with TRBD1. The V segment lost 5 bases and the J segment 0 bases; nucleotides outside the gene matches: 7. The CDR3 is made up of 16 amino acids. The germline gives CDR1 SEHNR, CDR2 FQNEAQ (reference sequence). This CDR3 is CASSPDRTNSGNTIYF. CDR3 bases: TGTGCCAGCAGCCCGGACAGGACGAACTCTGGAAACACCATATATTTT.

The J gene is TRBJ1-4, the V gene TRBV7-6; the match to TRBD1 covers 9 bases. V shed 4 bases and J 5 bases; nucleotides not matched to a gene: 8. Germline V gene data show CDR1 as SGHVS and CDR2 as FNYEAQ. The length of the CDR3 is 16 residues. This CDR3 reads CASSSGTGLTNEKLFF. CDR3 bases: TGTGCCAGCAGCTCCGGGACAGGGCTCACAAATGAAAAACTGTTTTTT.

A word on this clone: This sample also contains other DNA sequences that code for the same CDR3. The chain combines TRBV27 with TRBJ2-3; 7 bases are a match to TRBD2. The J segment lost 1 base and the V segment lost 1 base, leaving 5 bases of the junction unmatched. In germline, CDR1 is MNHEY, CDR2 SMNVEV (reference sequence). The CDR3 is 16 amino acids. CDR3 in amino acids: CASSLLGGGGTDTQYF. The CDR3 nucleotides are TGTGCCAGCAGTTTATTGGGGGGAGGGGGCACAGATACGCAGTATTTT.